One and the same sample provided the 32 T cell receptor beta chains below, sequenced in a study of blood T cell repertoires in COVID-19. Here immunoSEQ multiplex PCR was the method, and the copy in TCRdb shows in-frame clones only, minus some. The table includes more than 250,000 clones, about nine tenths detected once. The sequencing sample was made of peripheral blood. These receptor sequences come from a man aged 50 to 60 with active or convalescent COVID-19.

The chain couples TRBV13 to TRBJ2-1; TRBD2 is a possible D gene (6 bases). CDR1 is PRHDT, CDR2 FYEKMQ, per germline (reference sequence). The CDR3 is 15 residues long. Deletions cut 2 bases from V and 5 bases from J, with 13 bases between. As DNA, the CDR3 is TGTGCCAGCAGCTTAACCGGGAGATCCGACAATGAGCAGTTCTTC. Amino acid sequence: CASSLTGRSDNEQFF.

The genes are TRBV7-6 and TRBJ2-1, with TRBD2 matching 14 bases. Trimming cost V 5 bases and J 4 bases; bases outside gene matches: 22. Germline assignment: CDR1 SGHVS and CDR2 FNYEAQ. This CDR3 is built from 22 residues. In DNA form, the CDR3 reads TGTGCCAGCAGCCAATTAGGACTAGCGGGAGGAAGCTCAGATTTTAATTACAATGAGCAGTTCTTC. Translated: CASSQLGLAGGSSDFNYNEQFF. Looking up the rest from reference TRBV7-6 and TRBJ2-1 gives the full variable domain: GAGVSQSPRYKVTKRGQDVALRCDPISGHVSLYWYRQALGQGPEFLTYFNYEAQQDKSGLPNDRFSAERPEGSISTLTIQRTEQRDSAMYRCASSQLGLAGGSSDFNYNEQFFGPGTRLTVL.

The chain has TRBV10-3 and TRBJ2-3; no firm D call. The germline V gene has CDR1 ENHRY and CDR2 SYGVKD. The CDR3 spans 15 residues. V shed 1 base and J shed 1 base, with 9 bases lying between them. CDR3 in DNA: TGTGCCATCAGTGAGTATAGAGGTGGCACAGATACGCAGTATTTT. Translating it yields CAISEYRGGTDTQYF.

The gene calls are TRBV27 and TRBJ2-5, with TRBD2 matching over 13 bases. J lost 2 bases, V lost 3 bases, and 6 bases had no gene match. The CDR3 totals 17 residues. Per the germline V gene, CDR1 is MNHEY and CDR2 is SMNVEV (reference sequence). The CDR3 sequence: CASSFLGTSGAQETQYF. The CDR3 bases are TGTGCCAGCAGTTTCCTCGGGACTAGCGGGGCACAAGAGACCCAGTACTTC.

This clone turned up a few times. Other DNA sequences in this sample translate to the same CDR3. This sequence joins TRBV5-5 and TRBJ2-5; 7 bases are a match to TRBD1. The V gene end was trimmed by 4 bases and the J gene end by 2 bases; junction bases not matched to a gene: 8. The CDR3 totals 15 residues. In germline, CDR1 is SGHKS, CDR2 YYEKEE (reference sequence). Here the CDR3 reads CASSLGPGQQETQYF. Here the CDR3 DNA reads TGTGCCAGCAGCCTGGGACCGGGACAGCAAGAGACCCAGTACTTC.

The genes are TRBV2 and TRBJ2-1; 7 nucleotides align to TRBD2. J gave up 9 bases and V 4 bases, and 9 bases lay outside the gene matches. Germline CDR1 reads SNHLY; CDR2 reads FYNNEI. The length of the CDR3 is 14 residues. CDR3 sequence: CASSGGTIIGEQFF. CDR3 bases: TGTGCCAGCAGTGGCGGGACTATTATTGGTGAGCAGTTCTTC.

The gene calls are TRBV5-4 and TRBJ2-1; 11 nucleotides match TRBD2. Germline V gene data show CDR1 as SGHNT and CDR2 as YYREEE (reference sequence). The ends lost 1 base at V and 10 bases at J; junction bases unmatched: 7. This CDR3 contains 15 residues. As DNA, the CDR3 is TGTGCCAGCAGCTTGAGGCTAGCGGGAGGAGAGGAGCAGTTCTTC. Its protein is CASSLRLAGGEEQFF.

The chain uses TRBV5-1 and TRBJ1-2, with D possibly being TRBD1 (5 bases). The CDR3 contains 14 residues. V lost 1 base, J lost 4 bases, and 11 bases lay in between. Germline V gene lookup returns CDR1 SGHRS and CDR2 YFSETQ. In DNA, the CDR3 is TGCGCCAGCAGCTTGAGCCAGGGTGCCTATGGCTACACCTTC. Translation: CASSLSQGAYGYTF.

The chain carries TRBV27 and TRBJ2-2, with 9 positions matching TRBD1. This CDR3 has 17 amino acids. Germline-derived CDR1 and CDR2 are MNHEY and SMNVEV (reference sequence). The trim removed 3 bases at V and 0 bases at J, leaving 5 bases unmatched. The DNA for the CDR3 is TGTGCCAGCAGTTTTGGACAGGGGTTCGCGAACACCGGGGAGCTGTTTTTT. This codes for CASSFGQGFANTGELFF.

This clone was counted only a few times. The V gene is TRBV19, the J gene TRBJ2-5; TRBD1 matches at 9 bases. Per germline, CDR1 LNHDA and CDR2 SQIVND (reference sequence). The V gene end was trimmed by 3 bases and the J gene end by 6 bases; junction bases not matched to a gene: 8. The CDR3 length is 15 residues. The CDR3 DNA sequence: TGTGCCAGTAGTATGACCGGGACAGGGAAGAAGACCCAGTACTTC. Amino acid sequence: CASSMTGTGKKTQYF.

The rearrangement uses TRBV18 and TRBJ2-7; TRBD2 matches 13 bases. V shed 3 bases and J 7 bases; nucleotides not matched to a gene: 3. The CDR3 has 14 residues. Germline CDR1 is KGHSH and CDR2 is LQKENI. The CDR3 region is CASSPGTSGVEQYF. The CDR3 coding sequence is TGTGCCAGCTCACCTGGGACTAGCGGGGTTGAGCAGTACTTC.

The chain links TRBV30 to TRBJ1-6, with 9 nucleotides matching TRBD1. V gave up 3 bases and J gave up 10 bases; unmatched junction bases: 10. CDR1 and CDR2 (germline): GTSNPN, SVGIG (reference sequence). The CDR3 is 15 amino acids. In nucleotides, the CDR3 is TGTGCCTGGAGCTTCCCGGGACAGGGATCATCACCCCTCCACTTT. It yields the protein CAWSFPGQGSSPLHF.

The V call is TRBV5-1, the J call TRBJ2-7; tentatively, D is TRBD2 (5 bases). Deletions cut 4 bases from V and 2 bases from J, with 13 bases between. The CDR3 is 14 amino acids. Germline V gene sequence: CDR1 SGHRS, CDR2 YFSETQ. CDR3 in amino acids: CASSTTRSAYEQYF. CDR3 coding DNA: TGCGCCAGCAGCACAACTAGAAGCGCCTACGAGCAGTACTTC.

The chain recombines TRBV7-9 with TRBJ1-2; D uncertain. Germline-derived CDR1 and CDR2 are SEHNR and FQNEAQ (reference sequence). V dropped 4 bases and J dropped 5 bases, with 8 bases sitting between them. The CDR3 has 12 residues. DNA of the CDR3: TGTGCCAGCAGCTCAGAGGGTTATGGCTACACCTTC. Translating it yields CASSSEGYGYTF.

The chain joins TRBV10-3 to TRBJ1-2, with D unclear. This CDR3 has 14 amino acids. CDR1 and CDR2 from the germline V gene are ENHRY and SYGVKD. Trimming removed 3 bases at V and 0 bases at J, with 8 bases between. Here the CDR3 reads CAISEAVANYGYTF. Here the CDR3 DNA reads TGTGCCATCAGTGAAGCTGTCGCTAACTATGGCTACACCTTC.

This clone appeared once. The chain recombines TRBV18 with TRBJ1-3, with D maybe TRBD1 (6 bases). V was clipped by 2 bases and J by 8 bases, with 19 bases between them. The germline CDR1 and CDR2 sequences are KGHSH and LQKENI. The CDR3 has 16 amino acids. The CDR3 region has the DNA TGTGCCAGCTCACCAGGCAAACAGGGAATAACGCACACCATATATTTT. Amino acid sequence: CASSPGKQGITHTIYF.

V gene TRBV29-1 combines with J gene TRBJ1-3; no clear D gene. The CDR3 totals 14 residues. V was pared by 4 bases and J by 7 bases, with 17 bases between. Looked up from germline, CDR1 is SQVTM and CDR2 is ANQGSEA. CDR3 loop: CSVGVTDWRNTIYF. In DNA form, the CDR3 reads TGCAGCGTTGGTGTCACAGACTGGAGGAACACCATATATTTT.

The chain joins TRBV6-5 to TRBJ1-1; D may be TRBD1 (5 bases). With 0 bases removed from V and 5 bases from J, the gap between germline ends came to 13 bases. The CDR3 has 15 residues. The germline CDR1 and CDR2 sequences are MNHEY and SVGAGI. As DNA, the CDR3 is TGTGCCAGCAGTTACTCGGGGGGGGTAAGGACTGAAGCTTTCTTT. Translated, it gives CASSYSGGVRTEAFF.

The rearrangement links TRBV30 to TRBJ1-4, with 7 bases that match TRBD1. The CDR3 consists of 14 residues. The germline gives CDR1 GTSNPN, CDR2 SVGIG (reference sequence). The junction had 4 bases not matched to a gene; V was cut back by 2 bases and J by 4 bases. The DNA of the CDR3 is TGTGCCTGGAGTCAACAGGGGATTAATGAAAAACTGTTTTTT. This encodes CAWSQQGINEKLFF. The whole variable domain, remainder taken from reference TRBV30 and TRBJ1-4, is SQTIHQWPATLVQPVGSPLSLECTVEGTSNPNLYWYRQAAGRGLQLLFYSVGIGQISSEVPQNLSASRPQDRQFILSSKKLLLSDSGFYLCAWSQQGINEKLFFGSGTQLSVL.

The CDR3 region is CASTGQGASPLHF. CDR3 DNA: TGTGCCAGCACCGGACAGGGGGCTTCACCCCTCCACTTT. The V call is TRBV28, the J call TRBJ1-6; 11 bases agree with TRBD1. The CDR3 loop spans 13 amino acids. The germline gives CDR1 MDHEN, CDR2 SYDVKM. J lost 9 bases, V lost 7 bases, and 2 bases had no gene match.

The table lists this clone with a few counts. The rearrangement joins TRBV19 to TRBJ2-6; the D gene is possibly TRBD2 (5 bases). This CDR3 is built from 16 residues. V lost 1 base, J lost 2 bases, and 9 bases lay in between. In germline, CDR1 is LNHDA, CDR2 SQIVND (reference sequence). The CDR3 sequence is CASSIADSAGANVLTF. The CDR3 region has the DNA TGTGCCAGTAGTATAGCTGATAGCGCTGGGGCCAACGTCCTGACTTTC.

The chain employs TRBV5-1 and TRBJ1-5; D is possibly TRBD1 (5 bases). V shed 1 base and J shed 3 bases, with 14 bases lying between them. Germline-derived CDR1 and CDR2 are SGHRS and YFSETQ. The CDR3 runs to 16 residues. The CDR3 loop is CASSLSHSGNNQPQHF. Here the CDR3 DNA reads TGCGCCAGCAGCTTGAGTCACTCAGGGAACAATCAGCCCCAGCATTTT.

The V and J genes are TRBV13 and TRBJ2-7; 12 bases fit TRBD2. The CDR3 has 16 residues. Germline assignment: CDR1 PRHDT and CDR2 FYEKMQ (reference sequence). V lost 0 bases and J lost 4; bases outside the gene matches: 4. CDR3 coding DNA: TGTGCCAGCAGCTTAGGGGGACTAGCGGGCCAATACGAGCAGTACTTC. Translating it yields CASSLGGLAGQYEQYF.

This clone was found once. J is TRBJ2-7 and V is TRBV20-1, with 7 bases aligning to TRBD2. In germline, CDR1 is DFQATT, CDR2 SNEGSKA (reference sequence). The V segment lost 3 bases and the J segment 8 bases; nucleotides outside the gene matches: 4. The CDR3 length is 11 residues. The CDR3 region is CSASWGGKQYF. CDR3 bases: TGCAGTGCTAGCTGGGGGGGGAAGCAGTACTTC.

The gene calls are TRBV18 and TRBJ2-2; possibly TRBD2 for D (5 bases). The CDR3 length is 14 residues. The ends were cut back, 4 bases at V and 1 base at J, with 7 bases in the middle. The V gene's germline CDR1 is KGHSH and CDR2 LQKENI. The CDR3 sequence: CASSLRENTGELFF. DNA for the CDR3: TGTGCCAGCTCACTCCGGGAGAACACCGGGGAGCTGTTTTTT.

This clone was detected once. CDR3 sequence (DNA): TGTGCCAGTAGTACTCTGGGGGGGGTCGGTAACATTCAGTACTTC. It is translated as CASSTLGGVGNIQYF. V and J are TRBV19 and TRBJ2-4, with 7 bases aligning to TRBD2. The CDR3 runs 15 residues. The germline gives CDR1 LNHDA, CDR2 SQIVND (reference sequence). V dropped 4 bases and J dropped 7; count of bases not matched to a gene: 10. The full variable domain, completed using reference TRBV19 and TRBJ2-4, is DGGITQSPKYLFRKEGQNVTLSCEQNLNHDAMYWYRQDPGQGLRLIYYSQIVNDFQKGDIAEGYSVSREKKESFPLTVTSAQKNPTAFYLCASSTLGGVGNIQYFGAGTRLSVL.

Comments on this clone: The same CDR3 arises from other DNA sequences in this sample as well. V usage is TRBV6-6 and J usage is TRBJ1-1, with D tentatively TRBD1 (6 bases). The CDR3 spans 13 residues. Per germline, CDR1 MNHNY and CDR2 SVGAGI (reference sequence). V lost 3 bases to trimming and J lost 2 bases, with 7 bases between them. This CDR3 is CASSYGTNTEAFF. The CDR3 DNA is TGTGCCAGCAGTTATGGGACAAACACTGAAGCTTTCTTT.

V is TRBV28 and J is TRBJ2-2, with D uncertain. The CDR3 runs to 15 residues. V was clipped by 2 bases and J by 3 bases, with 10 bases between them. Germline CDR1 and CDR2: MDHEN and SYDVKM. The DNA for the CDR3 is TGTGCCAGCAGTTTAGCCGCTCGGGACACCGGGGAGCTGTTTTTT. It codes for CASSLAARDTGELFF.

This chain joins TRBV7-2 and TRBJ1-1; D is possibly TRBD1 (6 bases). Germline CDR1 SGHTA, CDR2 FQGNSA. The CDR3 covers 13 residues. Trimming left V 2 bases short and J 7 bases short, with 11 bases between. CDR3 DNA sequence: TGTGCCAGCAGCTTACGCCAGGGGAGTGAAGCTTTCTTT. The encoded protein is CASSLRQGSEAFF.

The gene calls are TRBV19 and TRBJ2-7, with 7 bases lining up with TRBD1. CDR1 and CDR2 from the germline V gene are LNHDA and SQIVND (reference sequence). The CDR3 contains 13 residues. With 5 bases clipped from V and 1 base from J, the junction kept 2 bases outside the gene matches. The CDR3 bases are TGTGCCAGTAGTCAACAGGGGTCCTACGAGCAGTACTTC. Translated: CASSQQGSYEQYF. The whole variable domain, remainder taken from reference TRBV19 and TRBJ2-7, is DGGITQSPKYLFRKEGQNVTLSCEQNLNHDAMYWYRQDPGQGLRLIYYSQIVNDFQKGDIAEGYSVSREKKESFPLTVTSAQKNPTAFYLCASSQQGSYEQYFGPGTRLTVT.

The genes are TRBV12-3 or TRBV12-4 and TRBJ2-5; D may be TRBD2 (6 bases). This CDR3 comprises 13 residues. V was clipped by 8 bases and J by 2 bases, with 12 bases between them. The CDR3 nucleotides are TGTGCCAGCGCCGCGGGGAGGCAAGAGACCCAGTACTTC. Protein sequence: CASAAGRQETQYF.

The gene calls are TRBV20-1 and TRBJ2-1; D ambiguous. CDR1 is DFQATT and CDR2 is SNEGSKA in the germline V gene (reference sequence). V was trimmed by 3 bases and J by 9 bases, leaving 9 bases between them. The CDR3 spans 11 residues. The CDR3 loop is CSARSGGEQFF. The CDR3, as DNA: TGCAGTGCTAGGTCGGGTGGTGAGCAGTTCTTC.